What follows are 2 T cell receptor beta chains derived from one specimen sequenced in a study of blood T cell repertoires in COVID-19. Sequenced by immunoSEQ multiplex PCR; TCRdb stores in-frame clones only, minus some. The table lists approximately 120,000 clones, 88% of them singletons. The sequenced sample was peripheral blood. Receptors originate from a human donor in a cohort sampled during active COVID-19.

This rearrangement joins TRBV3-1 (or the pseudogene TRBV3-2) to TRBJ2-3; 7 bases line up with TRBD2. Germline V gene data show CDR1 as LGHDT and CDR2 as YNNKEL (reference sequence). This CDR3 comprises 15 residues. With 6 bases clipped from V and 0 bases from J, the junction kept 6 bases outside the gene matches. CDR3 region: CASRLGGGSTDTQYF. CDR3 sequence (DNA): TGTGCCAGCAGACTTGGGGGGGGGAGCACAGATACGCAGTATTTT.

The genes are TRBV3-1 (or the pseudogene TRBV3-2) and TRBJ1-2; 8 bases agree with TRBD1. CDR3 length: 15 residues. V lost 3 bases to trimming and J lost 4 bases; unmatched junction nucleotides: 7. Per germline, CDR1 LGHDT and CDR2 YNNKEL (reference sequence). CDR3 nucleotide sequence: TGTGCCAGCAGCCAGGCAGGGGGCAGGGGCTATGGCTACACCTTC. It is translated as CASSQAGGRGYGYTF.